This T cell receptor beta chain was captured in a study of T cell responses to AZD1222 COVID-19 vaccine. Study-level points and caveats: Sampled repertoires all dated from after the peak T cell response. The donor group comprised mostly white British people and more females; the analysis possibly underestimated clonal diversity.

Only in-frame clones appear in the TCRdb table, and some are missing; sequencing was by immunoSEQ multiplex PCR. The sample contains fewer than 200,000 clones, around 90% of which appear only once. With regard to this clone: The antigen remains undetermined.

The CDR3 is 13 residues long. Germline CDR1 reads KGHSH; CDR2 reads LQKENI. V trimming: 2 bases; J trimming: 8 bases; junction bases outside the gene matches: 5. Sample: peripheral blood, taken 28 days after the second dose of the MenACWY control vaccine. The clonotype comes from an adult who received the MenACWY meningococcal vaccine as a control. V is TRBV18 and J is TRBJ1-2, with 7 bases matching TRBD1. This CDR3 reads CASSPSGQPGYTF. CDR3 coding DNA: TGTGCCAGCTCACCATCGGGACAGCCCGGCTACACCTTC. The whole variable domain, remainder taken from reference TRBV18 and TRBJ1-2, is NAGVMQNPRHLVRRRGQEARLRCSPMKGHSHVYWYRQLPEEGLKFMVYLQKENIIDESGMPKERFSAEFPKEGPSILRIQQVVRGDSAAYFCASSPSGQPGYTFGSGTRLTVV.